This TCR beta chain was identified during a study of T cells in Graves' hyperthyroidism and ophthalmopathy. What was amplified from RNA transcripts were TCR beta CDR3 regions. HTBI primers were used for first-round RT-PCR of the TCR CDR3. MiXCR, applied by TCRdb to the multiplex PCR reads, yields one record per CDR3 protein. The table lists roughly 300,000 distinct CDR3 sequences, 20% to 25% of them singletons. Patients were aged 18 to 65, had disease duration under 2 months, and had newly diagnosed hyperthyroidism. This clonotype was counted at least ten times. With 2 bases removed from V and 5 bases from J, the gap between germline ends came to 13 bases. The CDR3 is 14 residues long. Germline V lookup: CDR1 SGHDN, CDR2 FVKESK.

The receptor was isolated from a man aged 40-49 years with Graves' hyperthyroidism that later progressed to Graves' ophthalmopathy. The sample was blood. The chain uses TRBV14 and TRBJ2-7, with TRBD1 as a possible D gene (6 bases). The CDR3 protein is CASSQQGFGDEQYF. The CDR3 bases are TGTGCCAGCAGCCAACAGGGGTTCGGGGACGAGCAGTACTTC.